These 27 T cell receptor beta chains were all obtained from the same sample, sequenced in a study of neoadjuvant anti-PD-1 for oral cavity cancer. Produced via immunoSEQ multiplex PCR; TCRdb's table is partial and in-frame only. The data hold some 31,000 clones, with about 80% observed a single time. Time point of the sample: after neoadjuvant nivolumab, at surgical resection. The input for sequencing was PBMCs, taken after nivolumab (anti-PD-1) treatment. The receptors come from a person aged 35-79 years with oral cavity squamous cell carcinoma.

The chain links TRBV11-2 to TRBJ2-1, with 11 nucleotides matching TRBD1. This CDR3 has 15 residues. The junction had 3 bases not matched to a gene; V was cut back by 4 bases and J by 4 bases. Germline V gives CDR1 SGHAT, CDR2 FQNNGV. The CDR3, as DNA: TGTGCCAGCAGCTCAGGGACAGGGGGATACAATGAGCAGTTCTTC. Its translation: CASSSGTGGYNEQFF.

The chain combines TRBV6-1 with TRBJ2-3; 13 nucleotides agree with TRBD2. V lost 0 bases and J lost 4; bases outside the gene matches: 1. The V gene's germline CDR1 is MNHNS and CDR2 SASEGT. CDR3 length equals 16 residues. CDR3 in DNA: TGTGCCAGCAGTGAAGCGACTAGCGGGGGGTCAGATACGCAGTATTTT. It translates to CASSEATSGGSDTQYF.

The CDR3, as DNA: TGTGCCAGCAGTGAAGAAGGGACTAGCGGACTCAATGAGCAGTTCTTC. The encoded protein is CASSEEGTSGLNEQFF. The chain couples TRBV2 to TRBJ2-1; the match to TRBD2 covers 11 bases. The CDR3 runs to 16 residues. The J segment lost 6 bases and the V segment lost 1 base, leaving 5 bases of the junction unmatched. The germline V gene has CDR1 SNHLY and CDR2 FYNNEI.

V and J are TRBV4-1 and TRBJ1-3; D is possibly TRBD1 (5 bases). The CDR3 contains 15 residues. V was clipped by 1 base and J by 0 bases, with 7 bases between them. Germline CDR1 is MGHRA and CDR2 is YSYEKL. The chain's CDR3 is CASSQVRDSGNTIYF. The CDR3 region has the DNA TGCGCCAGCAGCCAAGTCAGGGACTCTGGAAACACCATATATTTT.

The V and J genes are TRBV6-1 and TRBJ1-1; D ambiguous. Germline-derived CDR1 and CDR2 are MNHNS and SASEGT. V was cut by 4 bases and J by 3 bases, with 9 bases left in between. The CDR3 is made up of 13 amino acids. DNA for the CDR3: TGTGCCAGCAGTGGGTCCCAACACACTGAAGCTTTCTTT. This gives the protein CASSGSQHTEAFF.

The V and J genes are TRBV15 and TRBJ1-1, with TRBD1 as a possible D gene (6 bases). The ends were cut back, 1 base at V and 1 base at J, with 13 bases in the middle. Germline values: CDR1 LNHNV, CDR2 YYDKDF (reference sequence). The CDR3 contains 16 residues. Here the CDR3 DNA reads TGTGCCACCAGCAGAGGATCAGGGGCAAAGAACACTGAAGCTTTCTTT. Protein product: CATSRGSGAKNTEAFF.

This sequence joins TRBV19 and TRBJ1-2; D unresolved. V was trimmed by 5 bases and J by 4 bases, leaving 14 bases between them. The CDR3 spans 14 residues. The germline CDR1 and CDR2 sequences are LNHDA and SQIVND (reference sequence). The CDR3 spells CASSSERESYGYTF. The CDR3 DNA follows: TGTGCCAGTAGTTCGGAGCGGGAAAGCTATGGCTACACCTTC.

V and J are TRBV27 and TRBJ2-2; D is unclear. Germline CDR1 and CDR2: MNHEY and SMNVEV (reference sequence). V was trimmed by 4 bases and J by 3 bases, leaving 12 bases between them. The CDR3 contains 15 residues. CDR3 bases: TGTGCCAGCAGTTCACTTACCGTGGACACCGGGGAGCTGTTTTTT. It specifies CASSSLTVDTGELFF.

The rearrangement joins TRBV21-1 to TRBJ2-2; the table's D gene call, TRBD1, was not cross checked with the DNA. TRBV21-1 is flagged as a pseudogene. This CDR3 spans 14 amino acids. The CDR3, as DNA: TGTGCCACGCGCCGGACAGAGGACGCCGGGGAGCTGTTTTTT. This codes for CATRRTEDAGELFF.

The gene calls are TRBV19 and TRBJ2-1; D unclear. The CDR3 covers 14 residues. Germline values: CDR1 LNHDA, CDR2 SQIVND (reference sequence). Trimming stripped 4 bases from V and 2 bases from J, with 9 bases between. CDR3 DNA: TGTGCCAGTAGTAGCTCTCACACCTACAATGAGCAGTTCTTC. Protein sequence: CASSSSHTYNEQFF.

This chain links TRBV25-1 with TRBJ2-7, with D perhaps TRBD2 (6 bases). Germline V gene lookup returns CDR1 MGHDK and CDR2 SYGVNS. This CDR3 contains 15 residues. V gave up 0 bases and J gave up 9 bases, with 18 bases separating them. CDR3 amino acids: CASSEYGGRSLPQYF. The DNA of the CDR3 is TGTGCCAGCAGTGAATACGGGGGACGGTCCTTACCGCAGTACTTC.

The chain combines TRBV11-2 with TRBJ2-7, with a weak D call TRBD1 (5 bases). Trimming took 0 bases from V and 0 from J, leaving 6 bases between them. The germline CDR1 and CDR2 sequences are SGHAT and FQNNGV. The CDR3 totals 14 residues. CDR3 sequence: CASSLEQASYEQYF. The CDR3 nucleotides are TGTGCCAGCAGCTTAGAACAGGCCTCCTACGAGCAGTACTTC. Filled out from reference TRBV11-2 and TRBJ2-7, the complete variable domain reads EAGVAQSPRYKIIEKRQSVAFWCNPISGHATLYWYQQILGQGPKLLIQFQNNGVVDDSQLPKDRFSAERLKGVDSTLKIQPAKLEDSAVYLCASSLEQASYEQYFGPGTRLTVT.

The gene calls are TRBV7-9 and TRBJ2-1; possibly TRBD2 for D (6 bases). The V end lost 5 bases, the J end lost 7 bases, and 15 bases lay between the germline ends. Germline-derived CDR1 and CDR2 are SEHNR and FQNEAQ (reference sequence). This CDR3 is 14 amino acids long. The DNA of the CDR3 is TGTGCCAGCAGCCTCGTCGGTGGGGGGAATGAGCAGTTCTTC. This encodes CASSLVGGGNEQFF.

This rearrangement joins TRBV6-6 to TRBJ2-3, with a weak D call TRBD2 (6 bases). There are 15 residues in the CDR3. The V and J ends lost 4 bases and 1 base respectively, with 12 bases between them. Germline CDR1 and CDR2: MNHNY and SVGAGI (reference sequence). The CDR3 reads CASSLPGEGTDTQYF. The DNA for the CDR3 is TGTGCCAGCAGTTTGCCTGGGGAGGGCACAGATACGCAGTATTTT.

The CDR3 here is CASSQVGGLTEETQYF. CDR3 in DNA: TGTGCCAGCAGCCAAGTAGGTGGATTGACGGAAGAGACCCAGTACTTC. The chain links TRBV4-2 to TRBJ2-5; no clear D gene. Deletions cut 1 base from V and 3 bases from J, with 15 bases between. There are 16 residues in the CDR3. Germline assignment: CDR1 LGHNA and CDR2 YNFKEQ.

The table lists this clone with a count of one. V is TRBV19 and J is TRBJ1-6; 10 bases are shared with TRBD1. The CDR3 is 15 residues long. V dropped 4 bases and J dropped 5; count of bases not matched to a gene: 2. The germline gives CDR1 LNHDA, CDR2 SQIVND (reference sequence). The CDR3 region is CASSTGTGDNSPLHF. In DNA, the CDR3 is TGTGCCAGTAGTACCGGGACAGGGGATAATTCACCCCTCCACTTT.

This clone has only a few counts. CDR3 loop: CASNRQGRELFF. The CDR3 region has the DNA TGTGCCAGCAATCGACAGGGAAGGGAGCTGTTTTTT. The chain joins TRBV2 to TRBJ2-2; 7 nucleotides align to TRBD1. Losses at the gene ends were 7 bases for V and 9 bases for J; bases not matched to a gene: 5. The CDR3 covers 12 residues. CDR1 is SNHLY, CDR2 FYNNEI, per germline. Full variable domain (rest looked up from reference TRBV2 and TRBJ2-2): EPEVTQTPSHQVTQMGQEVILRCVPISNHLYFYWYRQILGQKVEFLVSFYNNEISEKSEIFDDQFSVERPDGSNFTLKIRSTKLEDSAMYFCASNRQGRELFFGEGSRLTVL.

This chain uses TRBV6-6 with TRBJ2-1; 9 positions match TRBD2. This CDR3 contains 16 residues. Germline-derived CDR1 and CDR2 are MNHNY and SVGAGI (reference sequence). After removal of 0 bases from V and 0 bases from J, the junction contained 0 bases not matched to a gene. The CDR3 DNA reads as TGTGCCAGCAGTTACTCGCGGGGGGGCTCCTACAATGAGCAGTTCTTC. Its translation is CASSYSRGGSYNEQFF.

The chain couples TRBV5-1 to TRBJ1-2, with D perhaps TRBD1 (5 bases). This CDR3 region has 15 residues. V was cut by 0 bases and J by 8 bases, with 17 bases left in between. CDR1 is SGHRS, CDR2 YFSETQ, per germline. The DNA for the CDR3 is TGCGCCAGCAGCTTGGAGTCAGGGACCGGTGGGGGCTACACCTTC. This encodes CASSLESGTGGGYTF.

The V call is TRBV7-9, the J call TRBJ1-5; D is unclear. V dropped 1 base and J dropped 9 bases, with 7 bases sitting between them. The germline CDR1 and CDR2 sequences are SEHNR and FQNEAQ (reference sequence). The length of the CDR3 is 12 residues. As DNA, the CDR3 is TGTGCCAGCAGCTTAGACCGCGGGCCCCAGCATTTT. Protein: CASSLDRGPQHF.

The chain joins TRBV4-3 to TRBJ2-2, with 7 nucleotides matching TRBD1. Germline CDR1 is LGHNA and CDR2 is YSLEER. The ends lost 1 base at V and 1 base at J; junction bases unmatched: 6. CDR3 length: 17 amino acids. The CDR3 nucleotides read TGCGCCAGCAGCCAAGCTCCGGGACAGATGAACACCGGGGAGCTGTTTTTT. It specifies CASSQAPGQMNTGELFF.

The rearrangement links TRBV6-5 to TRBJ2-7; the match to TRBD1 covers 7 bases. CDR1 and CDR2 (germline): MNHEY, SVGAGI. The V and J ends lost 4 bases and 7 bases, in that order; junction bases with no gene match: 7. The CDR3 loop spans 13 amino acids. The CDR3 DNA is TGTGCCAGCAGTTGGGGCAGGGGGTATGAGCAGTACTTC. Protein: CASSWGRGYEQYF.

This sequence joins TRBV10-3 and TRBJ2-1; 12 positions match TRBD2. Losses at the gene ends were 1 base for V and 3 bases for J; bases not matched to a gene: 4. The germline gives CDR1 ENHRY, CDR2 SYGVKD. The CDR3 is 17 amino acids. CDR3 sequence (DNA): TGTGCCATCAGTGAGTTCGCTAGCGGGGGGGTCTACAATGAGCAGTTCTTC. Translating it yields CAISEFASGGVYNEQFF.

This clone was seen more than once but under ten times. The chain employs TRBV4-3 and TRBJ1-2; 7 nucleotides agree with TRBD1. The V and J ends lost 0 bases and 4 bases, in that order; junction bases with no gene match: 5. CDR1 and CDR2 (germline): LGHNA, YSLEER. The length of the CDR3 is 15 residues. The CDR3 sequence is CASSQDPDRVYGYTF. The CDR3 coding sequence is TGCGCCAGCAGCCAAGATCCCGACAGGGTCTATGGCTACACCTTC.

The table lists this clone with a count of one. The J gene is TRBJ2-7, the V gene TRBV5-6; D is perhaps TRBD2 (6 bases). V was pared by 5 bases and J by 7 bases, with 16 bases between. CDR1 and CDR2 from the germline V gene are SGHDT and YYEEEE. The CDR3 consists of 13 residues. The DNA of the CDR3 is TGTGCCAGCAGAACCCTCACCGGGGGAGAGCAGTACTTC. Its translation: CASRTLTGGEQYF.

The chain links TRBV19 to TRBJ1-5, with a weak D call TRBD1 (6 bases). CDR1 is LNHDA, CDR2 SQIVND, per germline (reference sequence). Trimming cost V 6 bases and J 1 base, with 16 bases left between them. CDR3 length: 16 amino acids. The CDR3, as DNA: TGTGCCAGTAGCGGGGGGGCAGGTTCGAGCAATCAGCCCCAGCATTTT. Translated, it gives CASSGGAGSSNQPQHF.

The rearrangement links TRBV28 to TRBJ2-5, with 10 bases matching TRBD2. V lost 6 bases and J lost 5; bases outside the gene matches: 6. The CDR3 is 14 residues long. Germline CDR1 reads MDHEN; CDR2 reads SYDVKM. The CDR3 DNA reads as TGTGCCAGCAGCATACTAGCGGGGCGGGAGACCCAGTACTTC. It codes for CASSILAGRETQYF.